The 13 T cell receptor beta chains listed next were all sequenced from one sample in a study of blood T cell repertoires in COVID-19. Some clones are missing from TCRdb's copy, which holds only in-frame ones; the method was immunoSEQ multiplex PCR. The sample has 300,000 to 350,000 clones, over 80% seen once. Sequences were obtained from peripheral blood. The receptor set was obtained from a man younger than 45 with COVID-19, enrolled during active disease.

The chain has TRBV7-2 and TRBJ1-2, with 7 bases identical to TRBD1. The CDR3 length is 16 residues. The junction had 11 bases not matched to a gene; V was cut back by 4 bases and J by 3 bases. The germline V gene has CDR1 SGHTA and CDR2 FQGNSA. As DNA, the CDR3 is TGTGCCAGCAGCTCCGGCGGATCGGGACAGTACTATGGCTACACCTTC. Translating gives CASSSGGSGQYYGYTF.

The chain carries TRBV6-2 or TRBV6-3 and TRBJ2-7; D gene uncertain. In germline, CDR1 is MNHEY, CDR2 SVGEGT. The CDR3 is made up of 17 amino acids. V lost 2 bases, J lost 3 bases, and 20 bases lay in between. The CDR3 region has the DNA TGTGCCAGCAGTTACCCGATCCACGATGAGATGCGCTACGAGCAGTACTTC. Its protein product is CASSYPIHDEMRYEQYF.

V is TRBV11-2 and J is TRBJ2-1, with 8 bases lining up with TRBD2. V lost 1 base, J lost 9 bases, and 8 bases stayed unmatched. The CDR3 contains 15 residues. Germline CDR1 and CDR2: SGHAT and FQNNGV. The CDR3 DNA reads TGTGCCAGCAGCTTAGTGGGGCGGGGGGTCGTTGAGCAGTTCTTC. It codes for CASSLVGRGVVEQFF. Looking up the rest from reference TRBV11-2 and TRBJ2-1 gives the full variable domain: EAGVAQSPRYKIIEKRQSVAFWCNPISGHATLYWYQQILGQGPKLLIQFQNNGVVDDSQLPKDRFSAERLKGVDSTLKIQPAKLEDSAVYLCASSLVGRGVVEQFFGPGTRLTVL.

This chain links TRBV24-1 with TRBJ2-3, with TRBD2 matching 10 bases. The CDR3 has 16 amino acids. Trimming at V came to 6 bases and at J to 2 bases, leaving 7 bases not matched to a gene. Germline assignment: CDR1 KGHDR and CDR2 SFDVKD. CDR3 residues: CATSHPLAGSTDTQYF. The CDR3 DNA reads TGTGCCACCAGTCACCCACTAGCGGGATCCACAGATACGCAGTATTTT.

V gene TRBV19 combines with J gene TRBJ2-5, with 7 bases that match TRBD2. The length of the CDR3 is 16 residues. CDR1 and CDR2 (germline): LNHDA, SQIVND (reference sequence). Unmatched junction bases numbered 11, after V lost 7 bases and J lost 0 bases. The CDR3 protein is CASKGQAGVYQETQYF. The CDR3 nucleotides read TGTGCCAGTAAAGGGCAGGCGGGGGTGTACCAAGAGACCCAGTACTTC. The full variable domain, rest sourced from reference TRBV19 and TRBJ2-5, is DGGITQSPKYLFRKEGQNVTLSCEQNLNHDAMYWYRQDPGQGLRLIYYSQIVNDFQKGDIAEGYSVSREKKESFPLTVTSAQKNPTAFYLCASKGQAGVYQETQYFGPGTRLLVL.

The chain couples TRBV15 to TRBJ2-7; possible D gene TRBD1, 7 bases. Germline values: CDR1 LNHNV, CDR2 YYDKDF (reference sequence). The CDR3 covers 12 residues. The CDR3 loop reads CATHSPGGEQYF. As DNA, the CDR3 is TGTGCTACCCACTCGCCAGGGGGGGAGCAGTACTTC.

The genes are TRBV27 and TRBJ2-3; 10 bases line up with TRBD1. Germline CDR1 is MNHEY and CDR2 is SMNVEV (reference sequence). V was clipped by 6 bases and J by 1 base; unmatched bases: 7. The CDR3 spans 16 residues. CDR3 sequence: CASRHAGTGGTDTQYF. CDR3 nucleotides: TGTGCCAGCAGACACGCCGGGACAGGGGGCACAGATACGCAGTATTTT.

This clone was detected once. The J gene is TRBJ2-3, the V gene TRBV30; 10 positions agree with TRBD2. Per germline, CDR1 GTSNPN and CDR2 SVGIG (reference sequence). This CDR3 comprises 18 residues. The J segment lost 5 bases and the V segment lost 0 bases, leaving 14 bases of the junction unmatched. CDR3 residues: CAWSVGQLSGRFRDTQYF. In DNA, the CDR3 is TGTGCCTGGAGTGTCGGTCAACTTAGCGGGAGGTTTAGAGATACGCAGTATTTT.

This chain links TRBV3-1 (or the pseudogene TRBV3-2) with TRBJ2-7, with D perhaps TRBD2 (6 bases). The germline gives CDR1 LGHDT, CDR2 YNNKEL (reference sequence). The CDR3 sequence is 15 residues long. Trimming shortened V by 0 bases and J by 4 bases, and 13 bases separated the two germline ends. The CDR3 DNA is TGTGCCAGCAGCCAAGATGTGAGGGGAGGATACGAGCAGTACTTC. This sequence encodes CASSQDVRGGYEQYF.

The sample holds a few counts of this clone. The rearrangement joins TRBV4-1 to TRBJ2-1; 10 bases map to TRBD2. Germline lookup yields CDR1 MGHRA and CDR2 YSYEKL. The J segment lost 7 bases and the V segment lost 0 bases, leaving 9 bases of the junction unmatched. CDR3 size: 17 residues. The CDR3 DNA sequence: TGCGCCAGCAGCCAAGATTGGCAGCGGGGGGGAAGAAATGAGCAGTTCTTC. This encodes CASSQDWQRGGRNEQFF.

The chain combines TRBV9 with TRBJ2-5, with 11 bases identical to TRBD2. Losses at the gene ends were 4 bases for V and 4 bases for J; bases not matched to a gene: 6. This CDR3 has 15 residues. Germline V gene data show CDR1 as SGDLS and CDR2 as YYNGEE. CDR3 sequence: CASSRTGTSGETQYF. CDR3 sequence (DNA): TGTGCCAGCAGCCGGACCGGGACTAGCGGAGAGACCCAGTACTTC.

The J gene is TRBJ2-6, the V gene TRBV27; 9 positions agree with TRBD1. This CDR3 is 16 amino acids long. From germline, CDR1 is MNHEY and CDR2 SMNVEV (reference sequence). Trimming at V came to 6 bases and at J to 0 bases, leaving 3 bases not matched to a gene. CDR3 sequence reads: CASSRDRASGANVLTF. CDR3 nucleotide sequence: TGTGCCAGCAGCCGGGACAGGGCCTCTGGGGCCAACGTCCTGACTTTC.

This clone was detected only a few times. V usage is TRBV29-1 and J usage is TRBJ1-1; D uncertain. CDR1 and CDR2 from the germline V gene are SQVTM and ANQGSEA. The CDR3 sequence is 14 residues long. V lost 3 bases and J 1 base, leaving 12 bases between the germline ends. CDR3 bases: TGCAGCGTTGATTCTCCGGGTCGGAACACTGAAGCTTTCTTT. Amino acid sequence: CSVDSPGRNTEAFF.